The 30 T cell receptor beta chains below all came from one sample that was sequenced in a study of preoperative IRX-2 immunotherapy in early breast cancer. Data came from immunoSEQ multiplex PCR; TCRdb stores just in-frame clones and leaves some out. The table shows about 42,000 clones, with roughly 77% occurring only once. Indicated treatment: preoperative locoregional IRX-2 cytokine immunotherapy. Specimen: tumor tissue, collected after IRX-2 immunotherapy. The receptor set was obtained from a human donor with breast cancer.

The chain links TRBV28 to TRBJ1-5, with 7 bases that match TRBD1. The V gene end was trimmed by 2 bases and the J gene end by 2 bases; junction bases not matched to a gene: 6. Looked up from germline, CDR1 is MDHEN and CDR2 is SYDVKM. This CDR3 has 16 residues. In DNA form, the CDR3 reads TGTGCCAGCAGTTTAAGGGGGCTTTCGGGCAATCAGCCCCAGCATTTT. Translation gives CASSLRGLSGNQPQHF. Variable domain in full (rest from reference TRBV28 and TRBJ1-5): DVKVTQSSRYLVKRTGEKVFLECVQDMDHENMFWYRQDPGLGLRLIYFSYDVKMKEKGDIPEGYSVSREKKERFSLILESASTNQTSMYLCASSLRGLSGNQPQHFGDGTRLSIL.

This clone was recorded only once. The chain has TRBV28 and TRBJ1-2, with 7 bases matching TRBD1. The V and J ends lost 2 bases and 4 bases, in that order; junction bases with no gene match: 4. Germline CDR1 reads MDHEN; CDR2 reads SYDVKM. The CDR3 runs 14 residues. DNA of the CDR3: TGTGCCAGCAGTTTAATTCCAGGGGGCTATGGCTACACCTTC. Translation: CASSLIPGGYGYTF.

The chain has TRBV18 and TRBJ2-2; tentative D call: TRBD1 (5 bases). The CDR3 is made up of 14 amino acids. CDR1 and CDR2 (germline): KGHSH, LQKENI. Trimming stripped 3 bases from V and 7 bases from J, with 12 bases between. The CDR3 is CASSPVGQGGELFF. The DNA of the CDR3 is TGTGCCAGCTCACCGGTGGGCCAGGGCGGGGAGCTGTTTTTT.

The chain uses TRBV19 and TRBJ2-1; 7 nucleotides line up with TRBD2. The CDR3 loop spans 16 amino acids. Germline lookup yields CDR1 LNHDA and CDR2 SQIVND (reference sequence). Trimming removed 10 bases from V and 3 bases from J; junction bases left unmatched: 15. The CDR3 DNA is TGTGCCACCCTCCTGGGGGGGGACGGGGACTACAATGAGCAGTTCTTC. This gives the protein CATLLGGDGDYNEQFF.

The chain is built from TRBV7-1 and TRBJ1-2, with TRBD1 as a possible D gene (6 bases). TRBV7-1 belongs to the ORF category, with a function that is uncertain. V lost 5 bases and J 9 bases, leaving 22 bases between the germline ends. The CDR3 totals 15 residues. The CDR3 DNA follows: TGTGCCAGCAGCCTACAGGGCACAATAACTATGCGCTACACCTTC. Protein product: CASSLQGTITMRYTF.

This chain links TRBV19 with TRBJ1-3, with D perhaps matching TRBD1 (5 bases). V gave up 8 bases and J gave up 2 bases, with 10 bases separating them. The CDR3 loop spans 13 amino acids. Per germline, CDR1 LNHDA and CDR2 SQIVND (reference sequence). The chain's CDR3 is CASGGNAGNTIYF. CDR3 nucleotides: TGTGCCAGTGGGGGGAACGCTGGAAACACCATATATTTT.

The V gene is TRBV6-8, the J gene TRBJ1-2; D gene ambiguous. The CDR3 spans 13 residues. V lost 5 bases to trimming and J lost 4 bases, with 11 bases between them. In germline, CDR1 is MNHGY, CDR2 SAAAGT. CDR3 sequence: CASSPPRSYGYTF. CDR3 bases: TGTGCCAGCAGTCCACCCCGGAGCTATGGCTACACCTTC.

The chain couples TRBV6-8 to TRBJ2-1; the D gene is possibly TRBD2 (5 bases). Germline CDR1 reads MNHGY; CDR2 reads SAAAGT. V was cut by 4 bases and J by 3 bases, with 13 bases left in between. CDR3 length: 15 residues. The CDR3 here is CASSLAPGSYNEQFF. CDR3 DNA sequence: TGTGCCAGCAGTTTAGCTCCGGGGAGCTACAATGAGCAGTTCTTC.

This clone was seen once. The gene calls are TRBV6-8 and TRBJ1-2; TRBD1 aligns across 8 bases. V shed 8 bases, J shed 4 bases, and the junction held 6 bases outside the gene matches. The V gene's germline CDR1 is MNHGY and CDR2 SAAAGT. This CDR3 comprises 13 residues. The CDR3 bases are TGTGCCAGCGGACTACAGGGGGGCTATGGCTACACCTTC. Residues: CASGLQGGYGYTF.

The chain links TRBV5-1 to TRBJ2-1, with 9 bases identical to TRBD2. The V and J ends lost 0 bases and 9 bases, in that order; junction bases with no gene match: 7. Germline loops: CDR1 SGHRS, CDR2 YFSETQ. CDR3 size: 15 residues. The CDR3 sequence is CASSLGGTSRSEQFF. CDR3 in DNA: TGCGCCAGCAGCTTGGGTGGGACTAGCCGGAGTGAGCAGTTCTTC.

This clone was counted a single time. The CDR3: CASSPRGSGNTIYF. CDR3 sequence (DNA): TGTGCCAGCTCACCGCGAGGCTCTGGAAACACCATATATTTT. The rearrangement uses TRBV18 and TRBJ1-3; D ambiguous. This CDR3 has 14 residues. Looked up from germline, CDR1 is KGHSH and CDR2 is LQKENI. Between the trimmed V and J ends, which lost 3 bases and 0 bases, there was a span of 6 bases. The full variable domain, in which reference TRBV18 and TRBJ1-3 provide the parts outside the CDR3, is NAGVMQNPRHLVRRRGQEARLRCSPMKGHSHVYWYRQLPEEGLKFMVYLQKENIIDESGMPKERFSAEFPKEGPSILRIQQVVRGDSAAYFCASSPRGSGNTIYFGEGSWLTVV.

This clone was seen only once. The gene calls are TRBV5-4 and TRBJ2-1; 8 bases line up with TRBD2. V was pared by 4 bases and J by 14 bases, with 11 bases of the junction left unmatched. The CDR3 covers 13 residues. The V gene's germline CDR1 is SGHNT and CDR2 YYREEE (reference sequence). The CDR3 is CASSRGLALAKFF. Written as DNA, the CDR3 is TGTGCCAGCAGCCGAGGACTAGCCCTAGCAAAGTTCTTC.

V is TRBV28 and J is TRBJ2-5; 10 positions agree with TRBD1. Trimming cost V 7 bases and J 4 bases; bases outside gene matches: 6. Germline CDR1 MDHEN, CDR2 SYDVKM. This CDR3 has 14 amino acids. The chain's CDR3 is CASTGTGDGETQYF. The CDR3 bases are TGTGCCAGCACCGGGACAGGGGACGGAGAGACCCAGTACTTC. Full variable domain (outside the CDR3, taken from reference TRBV28 and TRBJ2-5): DVKVTQSSRYLVKRTGEKVFLECVQDMDHENMFWYRQDPGLGLRLIYFSYDVKMKEKGDIPEGYSVSREKKERFSLILESASTNQTSMYLCASTGTGDGETQYFGPGTRLLVL.

V gene TRBV6-4 combines with J gene TRBJ2-3; TRBD2 agrees at 14 bases. CDR1 and CDR2 from the germline V gene are MRHNA and SNTAGT. Trimming cost V 5 bases and J 2 bases; bases outside gene matches: 3. The CDR3 loop spans 16 amino acids. The CDR3 bases are TGTGCCAGCAGTAAGGGACTAGCGGGAGTCACAGATACGCAGTATTTT. Translation: CASSKGLAGVTDTQYF.

The chain carries TRBV5-1 and TRBJ1-4; maybe TRBD1 (6 bases). CDR3 length: 15 amino acids. V was cut by 3 bases and J by 0 bases, with 9 bases left in between. CDR1 and CDR2 from the germline V gene are SGHRS and YFSETQ. The CDR3, as DNA: TGCGCCAGCAGCTCAAGGACAGCAACTAATGAAAAACTGTTTTTT. Translating gives CASSSRTATNEKLFF.

The genes are TRBV19 and TRBJ2-3; D might be TRBD1 or TRBD2, each matching 6 bases. The germline V gene has CDR1 LNHDA and CDR2 SQIVND (reference sequence). V was pared by 4 bases and J by 4 bases, with 15 bases between. This CDR3 has 15 residues. The CDR3 loop is CASSRLGGLPDTQYF. The CDR3 DNA follows: TGTGCCAGTAGTAGGTTGGGGGGCCTCCCAGATACGCAGTATTTT.

The chain combines TRBV6-8 with TRBJ1-4; D is possibly TRBD1 (6 bases). Germline CDR1 reads MNHGY; CDR2 reads SAAAGT. The CDR3 extends over 14 amino acids. The ends were cut back, 5 bases at V and 8 bases at J, with 15 bases in the middle. CDR3 in amino acids: CASSLRRGAEKLFF. DNA for the CDR3: TGTGCCAGCAGTCTCCGACGGGGGGCGGAAAAACTGTTTTTT.

The chain has TRBV19 and TRBJ2-7; D might be TRBD2 (5 bases). Trimming removed 4 bases at V and 2 bases at J, with 9 bases between. Germline CDR1 reads LNHDA; CDR2 reads SQIVND (reference sequence). The CDR3 has 13 residues. The CDR3 spells CASSSDGTYEQYF. CDR3 sequence (DNA): TGTGCCAGTAGTAGTGACGGGACCTACGAGCAGTACTTC. Full variable domain (missing parts from reference TRBV19 and TRBJ2-7): DGGITQSPKYLFRKEGQNVTLSCEQNLNHDAMYWYRQDPGQGLRLIYYSQIVNDFQKGDIAEGYSVSREKKESFPLTVTSAQKNPTAFYLCASSSDGTYEQYFGPGTRLTVT.

This chain uses TRBV12-5 with TRBJ1-1; the D is unclear. CDR1 and CDR2 (germline): LGHNT, FRNRAP. This CDR3 comprises 11 residues. CDR3 amino acids: CASNYNREAFF. The CDR3, as DNA: TGTGCCAGCAACTACAACCGCGAAGCTTTCTTT.

J is TRBJ1-1 and V is TRBV6-7, with 7 nucleotides matching TRBD1. TRBV6-7 carries the ORF label, with uncertain function. The trim removed 11 bases at V and 1 base at J, leaving 10 bases unmatched. CDR3 length: 14 amino acids. CDR3 bases: TGTGCCGCAGGGGGGTCAAGGGCGAACACTGAAGCTTTCTTT. Translation gives CAAGGSRANTEAFF.

The rearrangement joins TRBV29-1 to TRBJ2-5, with D tentatively TRBD1 (6 bases). Germline V gives CDR1 SQVTM, CDR2 ANQGSEA. The V and J ends lost 4 bases and 4 bases respectively, with 13 bases between them. This CDR3 has 13 residues. CDR3 coding DNA: TGCAGCGTTGGGGACACACGGGGAGAGACCCAGTACTTC. It specifies CSVGDTRGETQYF.

In its sample, this clone was seen once. The chain uses TRBV28 and TRBJ1-2; D might be TRBD1 (5 bases). CDR3 length: 14 residues. The V end was cut by 2 bases, the J end by 3 bases, with 10 bases between. CDR1 is MDHEN and CDR2 is SYDVKM in the germline V gene. The CDR3 sequence: CASSLGQGYYGYTF. CDR3 in DNA: TGTGCCAGCAGTTTAGGGCAGGGCTACTATGGCTACACCTTC.

The sample holds a few counts of this clone. V gene TRBV6-8 combines with J gene TRBJ2-1; TRBD1 matches 9 bases. This CDR3 is 16 amino acids long. J gave up 4 bases and V 7 bases, and 11 bases lay outside the gene matches. CDR1 and CDR2 (germline): MNHGY, SAAAGT. CDR3 sequence: CASTYGTGRVYNEQFF. CDR3 in DNA: TGTGCCAGCACCTACGGGACAGGGAGGGTTTACAATGAGCAGTTCTTC.

This chain links TRBV18 with TRBJ1-1; D gene ambiguous. Looked up from germline, CDR1 is KGHSH and CDR2 is LQKENI. The CDR3 is 13 amino acids. The V and J ends lost 3 bases and 8 bases respectively, with 13 bases between them. CDR3 sequence (DNA): TGTGCCAGCTCACCGATAGCCGCAGAAGAAGCTTTCTTT. Protein sequence: CASSPIAAEEAFF.

The gene calls are TRBV19 and TRBJ1-6; possibly TRBD1 for D (6 bases). CDR1 is LNHDA, CDR2 SQIVND, per germline (reference sequence). The CDR3 extends over 14 amino acids. V was trimmed by 6 bases and J by 5 bases, leaving 11 bases between them. CDR3 in amino acids: CASSGTPDNSPLHF. CDR3 in DNA: TGTGCCAGTAGCGGGACACCCGATAATTCACCCCTCCACTTT.

V is TRBV19 and J is TRBJ1-4, with D perhaps matching TRBD1 (6 bases). V lost 4 bases and J 6 bases, leaving 15 bases between the germline ends. Germline-derived CDR1 and CDR2 are LNHDA and SQIVND (reference sequence). CDR3 length: 15 amino acids. The CDR3 DNA is TGTGCCAGTAGTAGCCGGGGGCGGCCGGATGAAAAACTGTTTTTT. Translation: CASSSRGRPDEKLFF.

The chain uses TRBV9 and TRBJ2-1, with D tentatively TRBD2 (7 bases). This CDR3 comprises 14 residues. Germline V gene data show CDR1 as SGDLS and CDR2 as YYNGEE. V shed 7 bases and J shed 2 bases, with 13 bases lying between them. CDR3 in amino acids: CASPEGGTYNEQFF. The CDR3 DNA is TGTGCCAGCCCCGAGGGGGGGACCTACAATGAGCAGTTCTTC.

V usage is TRBV6-8 and J usage is TRBJ2-2; 11 nucleotides line up with TRBD2. V was clipped by 6 bases and J by 4 bases; unmatched bases: 4. This CDR3 has 15 amino acids. The germline V gene encodes CDR1 MNHGY and CDR2 SAAAGT. CDR3 sequence: CASRASGRTTGELFF. The CDR3 DNA reads as TGTGCCAGCAGGGCTAGCGGGAGGACCACCGGGGAGCTGTTTTTT.

The J gene is TRBJ2-3, the V gene TRBV30, with 8 bases identical to TRBD2. This CDR3 region has 13 residues. The junction had 10 bases not matched to a gene; V was cut back by 7 bases and J by 7 bases. The germline CDR1 and CDR2 sequences are GTSNPN and SVGIG (reference sequence). The CDR3 is CAYGRGAPNTQYF. For the CDR3, the DNA is TGTGCCTACGGGCGGGGGGCCCCGAATACGCAGTATTTT.

The rearrangement links TRBV30 to TRBJ1-3; 8 nucleotides align to TRBD1. The ends lost 5 bases at V and 0 bases at J; junction bases unmatched: 9. The germline V gene encodes CDR1 GTSNPN and CDR2 SVGIG (reference sequence). CDR3 length equals 16 residues. The CDR3 coding sequence is TGTGCCTGGTCCCGGGACAGGCGATTCTCTGGAAACACCATATATTTT. Its protein product is CAWSRDRRFSGNTIYF.